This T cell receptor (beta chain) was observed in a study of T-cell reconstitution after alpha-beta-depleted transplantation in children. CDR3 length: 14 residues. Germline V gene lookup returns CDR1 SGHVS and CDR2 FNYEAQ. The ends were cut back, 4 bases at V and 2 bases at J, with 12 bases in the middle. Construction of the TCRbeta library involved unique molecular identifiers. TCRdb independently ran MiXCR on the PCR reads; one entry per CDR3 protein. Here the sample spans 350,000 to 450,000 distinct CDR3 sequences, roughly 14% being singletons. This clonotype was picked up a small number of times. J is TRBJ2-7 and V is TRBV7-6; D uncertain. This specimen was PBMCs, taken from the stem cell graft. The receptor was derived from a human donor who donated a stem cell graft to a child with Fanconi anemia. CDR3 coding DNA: TGTGCCAGCAGCTCGCCAGAACGAACCTACGAGCAGTACTTC. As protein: CASSSPERTYEQYF.